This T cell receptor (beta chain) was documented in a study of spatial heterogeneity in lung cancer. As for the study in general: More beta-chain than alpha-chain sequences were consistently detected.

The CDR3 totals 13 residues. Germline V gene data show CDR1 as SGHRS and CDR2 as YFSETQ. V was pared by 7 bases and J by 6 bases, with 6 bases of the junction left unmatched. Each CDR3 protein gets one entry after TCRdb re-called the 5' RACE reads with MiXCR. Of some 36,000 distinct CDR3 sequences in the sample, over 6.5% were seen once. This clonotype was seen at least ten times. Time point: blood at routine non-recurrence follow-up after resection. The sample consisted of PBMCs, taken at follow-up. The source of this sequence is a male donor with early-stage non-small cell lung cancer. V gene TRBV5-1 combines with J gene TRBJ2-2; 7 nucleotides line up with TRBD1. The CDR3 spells CASGDRAAGELFF. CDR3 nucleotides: TGCGCCAGCGGAGACAGGGCGGCCGGGGAGCTGTTTTTT.